The source of this T cell receptor (beta chain) is a study of T-cell reconstitution after alpha-beta-depleted transplantation in children. TCRbeta library preparation incorporated unique molecular identifiers. TCRdb recomputed calls from the PCR reads with MiXCR, one row per CDR3 protein. The data show about 260,000 distinct CDR3 sequences, less than 9% seen once. Study-level findings and limits: It was reported that alpha-beta T cells came from several hundred expanded graft clones (about two months after transplant).

This clonotype was seen many times. Antigen unknown. The specimen was PBMCs, mostly from graft donor cells, collected 180 days after TCRalphabeta/CD19-depleted stem cell transplant. The sequence came from a male patient under 18 who had a stem cell transplant for acute lymphoblastic leukemia, so the T cells may come from the graft donor.

This CDR3 is CASSHPPQLYEQYF. CDR3 in DNA: TGTGCCAGCAGCCACCCTCCACAATTATACGAGCAGTACTTC. The rearrangement links TRBV5-4 to TRBJ2-7; no clear D. Germline CDR1 reads SGHNT; CDR2 reads YYREEE (reference sequence). V was clipped by 4 bases and J by 4 bases, with 15 bases between them. The CDR3 is made up of 14 amino acids.